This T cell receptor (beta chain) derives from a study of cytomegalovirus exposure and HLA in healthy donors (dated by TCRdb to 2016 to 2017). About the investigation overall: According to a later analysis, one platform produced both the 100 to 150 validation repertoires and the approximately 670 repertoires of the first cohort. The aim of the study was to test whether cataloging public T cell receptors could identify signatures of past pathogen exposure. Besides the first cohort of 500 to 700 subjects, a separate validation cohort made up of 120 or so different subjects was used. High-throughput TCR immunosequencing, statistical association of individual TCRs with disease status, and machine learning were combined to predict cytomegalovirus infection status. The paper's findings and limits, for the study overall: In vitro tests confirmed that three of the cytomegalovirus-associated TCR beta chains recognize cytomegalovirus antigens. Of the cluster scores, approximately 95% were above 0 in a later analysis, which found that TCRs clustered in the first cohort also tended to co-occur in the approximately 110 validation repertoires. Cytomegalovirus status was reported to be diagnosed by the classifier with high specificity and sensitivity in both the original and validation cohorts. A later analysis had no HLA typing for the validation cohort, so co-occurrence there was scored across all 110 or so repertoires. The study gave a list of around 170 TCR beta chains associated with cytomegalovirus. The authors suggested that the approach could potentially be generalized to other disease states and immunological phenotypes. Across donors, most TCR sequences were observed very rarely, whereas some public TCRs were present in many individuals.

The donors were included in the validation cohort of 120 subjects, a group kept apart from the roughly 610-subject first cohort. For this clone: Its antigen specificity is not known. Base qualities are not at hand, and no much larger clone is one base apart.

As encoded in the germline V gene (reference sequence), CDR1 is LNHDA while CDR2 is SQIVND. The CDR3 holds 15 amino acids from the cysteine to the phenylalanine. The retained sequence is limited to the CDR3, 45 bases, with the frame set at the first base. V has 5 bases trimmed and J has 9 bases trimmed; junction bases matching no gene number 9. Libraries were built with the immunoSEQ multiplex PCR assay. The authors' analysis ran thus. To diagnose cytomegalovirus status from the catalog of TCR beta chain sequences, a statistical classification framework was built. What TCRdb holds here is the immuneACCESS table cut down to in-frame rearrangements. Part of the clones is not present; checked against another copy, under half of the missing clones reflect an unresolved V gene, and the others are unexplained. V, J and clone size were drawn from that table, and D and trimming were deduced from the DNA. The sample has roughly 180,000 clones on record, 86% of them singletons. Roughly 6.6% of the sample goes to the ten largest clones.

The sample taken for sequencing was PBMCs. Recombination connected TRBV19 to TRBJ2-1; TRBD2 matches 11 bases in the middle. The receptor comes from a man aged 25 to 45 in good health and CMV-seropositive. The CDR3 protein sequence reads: CASSLSSGRTGEQFF. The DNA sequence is TGTGCCAGTAGTCTGTCTAGCGGGAGGACTGGTGAGCAGTTCTTC. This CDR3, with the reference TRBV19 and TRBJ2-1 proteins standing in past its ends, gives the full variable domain DGGITQSPKYLFRKEGQNVTLSCEQNLNHDAMYWYRQDPGQGLRLIYYSQIVNDFQKGDIAEGYSVSREKKESFPLTVTSAQKNPTAFYLCASSLSSGRTGEQFFGPGTRLTVL.